The sequence of this T cell receptor beta chain was determined in a study of control samples from healthy donors and cancer patients (dated by TCRdb to the early 2020s). The CDR3, cysteine through phenylalanine, is 15 amino acids long. The kept DNA is CDR3 alone, 45 bases in frame from the first base. The trim is 10 bases for V and 2 bases for J, with a gap of 17 bases between the germline ends. CDR1 and CDR2 are drawn from the germline V gene: ENHRY, SYGVKD. Library construction relied on the immunoSEQ multiplex PCR assay. TCRdb took over this immuneACCESS table, retaining in-frame rearrangements with V and J assigned. Such tables are incomplete; in checked studies, under half of the missing clones stem from an unresolved V gene, and the remainder is unexplained. A total of 98,000 or so clones appear in this sample, over 60% of them only once. The ten largest clones take up about 11% of the sample.

A remark on this clone: This clone's antigen is unknown. Nothing much larger sits one base from this clone, and base qualities are not available.

The origin of this receptor is a woman in her twenties or thirties in good health. The sequence joins TRBV10-3 to TRBJ1-4, with TRBD1 tentatively as D gene (5 bases match). Sequenced: blood. CDR3 sequence: CATRPREGTNEKLFF. The nucleotides read TGTGCCACCCGGCCTAGGGAGGGGACTAATGAAAAACTGTTTTTT.